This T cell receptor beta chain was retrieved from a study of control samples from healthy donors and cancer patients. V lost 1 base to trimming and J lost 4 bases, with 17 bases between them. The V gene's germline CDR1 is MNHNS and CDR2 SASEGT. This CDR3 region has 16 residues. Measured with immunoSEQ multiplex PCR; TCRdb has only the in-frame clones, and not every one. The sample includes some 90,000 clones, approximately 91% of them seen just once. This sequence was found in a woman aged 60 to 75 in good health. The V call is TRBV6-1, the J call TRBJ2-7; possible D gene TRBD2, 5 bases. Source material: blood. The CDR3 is CASSEGTAVETYEQYF. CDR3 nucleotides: TGTGCCAGCAGTGAAGGGACTGCCGTAGAGACTTACGAGCAGTACTTC.